The 29 T cell receptor beta chains in this list originate from one sample, sequenced in a study of OX40 agonist ivuxolimab in advanced cancers. This table comes from immunoSEQ multiplex PCR, and its TCRdb copy is limited to in-frame clones, with some not included. Of some 60,000 clones listed, 87% were seen once; the top ten hold 16%. The specimen was CD4+ or CD8+ T cells sorted from blood, collected in a trial of the OX40 agonist ivuxolimab. The receptor set was obtained from an adult with an advanced solid tumor such as melanoma, head and neck, liver or kidney cancer.

The chain couples TRBV7-6 to TRBJ2-1, with 11 bases that match TRBD2. CDR1 SGHVS and CDR2 FNYEAQ come from the germline V gene. The CDR3 is 19 amino acids. The ends lost 4 bases at V and 4 bases at J; junction bases unmatched: 15. For the CDR3, the DNA is TGTGCCAGCAGCTCCGACATACTAGCGGGAGTCGGGGCTTACAATGAGCAGTTCTTC. It translates to CASSSDILAGVGAYNEQFF.

V is TRBV19 and J is TRBJ2-7; perhaps D is TRBD1 or TRBD2 (5 bases each). The V end lost 3 bases, the J end lost 12 bases, and 18 bases lay between the germline ends. The length of the CDR3 is 13 residues. In germline, CDR1 is LNHDA, CDR2 SQIVND (reference sequence). For the CDR3, the DNA is TGTGCCAGTAGTATGGGACCCCGCTCGGTCCCGTACTTC. Translation: CASSMGPRSVPYF.

This clone occurred a few times. The chain employs TRBV27 and TRBJ2-3; 15 bases fit TRBD2. The ends lost 2 bases at V and 1 base at J; junction bases unmatched: 13. CDR3 size: 21 residues. Germline-derived CDR1 and CDR2 are MNHEY and SMNVEV (reference sequence). The CDR3 sequence is CASSLGIAGLAGGWRTDTQYF. The CDR3 DNA is TGTGCCAGCAGTTTAGGTATAGCGGGACTAGCGGGAGGCTGGCGCACAGATACGCAGTATTTT.

This chain joins TRBV6-6 and TRBJ1-5, with D uncertain. The length of the CDR3 is 12 residues. Germline CDR1 is MNHNY and CDR2 is SVGAGI (reference sequence). Trimming stripped 5 bases from V and 4 bases from J, with 6 bases between. CDR3 sequence: CASSQWNQPQHF. The DNA of the CDR3 is TGTGCCAGCAGTCAATGGAATCAGCCCCAGCATTTT.

J is TRBJ2-1 and V is TRBV19; D not resolved. The germline V gene has CDR1 LNHDA and CDR2 SQIVND (reference sequence). The CDR3 has 13 residues. V was trimmed by 5 bases and J by 4 bases, leaving 9 bases between them. The CDR3 reads CASSRNIYNEQFF. In nucleotides, the CDR3 is TGTGCCAGTAGTCGGAACATTTACAATGAGCAGTTCTTC.

This clone was counted between two and nine times. The chain links TRBV18 to TRBJ2-5; possibly TRBD1 for D (6 bases). Per the germline V gene, CDR1 is KGHSH and CDR2 is LQKENI. Trimming took off 6 bases at V and 2 bases at J, with 10 bases between the two ends. The CDR3 spans 13 residues. The CDR3 sequence: CASSGQFQETQYF. In DNA, the CDR3 is TGTGCCAGCTCTGGACAGTTTCAAGAGACCCAGTACTTC.

The chain employs TRBV29-1 and TRBJ1-1; D is unresolved. The CDR3 consists of 15 residues. Germline assignment: CDR1 SQVTM and CDR2 ANQGSEA. Trimming cost V 2 bases and J 0 bases, with 13 bases left between them. CDR3 sequence (DNA): TGCAGCGTTGAACCTAAACAGAGGGTGAACACTGAAGCTTTCTTT. This sequence encodes CSVEPKQRVNTEAFF. Together with reference TRBV29-1 and TRBJ1-1, the CDR3 gives the full variable domain: SAVISQKPSRDICQRGTSLTIQCQVDSQVTMMFWYRQQPGQSLTLIATANQGSEATYESGFVIDKFPISRPNLTFSTLTVSNMSPEDSSIYLCSVEPKQRVNTEAFFGQGTRLTVV.

The chain joins TRBV18 to TRBJ2-7, with D unresolved. The germline V gene has CDR1 KGHSH and CDR2 LQKENI. This CDR3 is built from 16 residues. Deletions cut 4 bases from V and 3 bases from J, with 19 bases between. The CDR3 region is CASSQLVGSNGYEQYF. CDR3 in DNA: TGTGCCAGCTCACAATTGGTGGGGTCGAACGGCTACGAGCAGTACTTC. The entire variable domain, with the rest obtained from reference TRBV18 and TRBJ2-7, is as follows: NAGVMQNPRHLVRRRGQEARLRCSPMKGHSHVYWYRQLPEEGLKFMVYLQKENIIDESGMPKERFSAEFPKEGPSILRIQQVVRGDSAAYFCASSQLVGSNGYEQYFGPGTRLTVT.

The CDR3 sequence: CASSTKETQYF. DNA for the CDR3: TGTGCCAGCAGCACGAAAGAGACCCAGTACTTC. The chain has TRBV7-9 and TRBJ2-5; D is uncertain. This CDR3 is 11 amino acids long. V was shortened by 5 bases and J by 3 bases, with 4 bases between the two germline ends. CDR1 and CDR2 from the germline V gene are SEHNR and FQNEAQ (reference sequence).

V gene TRBV5-4 combines with J gene TRBJ1-5, with D tentatively TRBD1 (5 bases). CDR1 is SGHNT and CDR2 is YYREEE in the germline V gene (reference sequence). V was cut by 0 bases and J by 2 bases, with 15 bases left in between. CDR3 length: 17 residues. The CDR3 loop reads CASSLGPGLRRNQPQHF. CDR3 coding DNA: TGTGCCAGCAGCTTGGGGCCGGGACTCCGCCGCAATCAGCCCCAGCATTTT.

This chain connects TRBV28 to TRBJ2-1; 9 bases match TRBD1. Germline CDR1 MDHEN, CDR2 SYDVKM. V was clipped by 5 bases and J by 7 bases; unmatched bases: 6. The CDR3 length is 14 residues. CDR3: CASSPGQGRNEQFF. The CDR3 nucleotides read TGTGCCAGCAGTCCAGGACAGGGGCGGAATGAGCAGTTCTTC. Filled out from reference TRBV28 and TRBJ2-1, the complete variable domain reads DVKVTQSSRYLVKRTGEKVFLECVQDMDHENMFWYRQDPGLGLRLIYFSYDVKMKEKGDIPEGYSVSREKKERFSLILESASTNQTSMYLCASSPGQGRNEQFFGPGTRLTVL.

This clone appeared a single time. V and J are TRBV19 and TRBJ2-7, with TRBD2 as a possible D gene (6 bases). The ends were cut back, 2 bases at V and 7 bases at J, with 15 bases in the middle. Germline loops: CDR1 LNHDA, CDR2 SQIVND (reference sequence). The CDR3 is 14 amino acids. CDR3 region: CASSIREWAGEQYF. DNA for the CDR3: TGTGCCAGTAGTATACGGGAGTGGGCTGGGGAGCAGTACTTC.

The gene calls are TRBV6-1 and TRBJ1-1; D unresolved. Germline CDR1 and CDR2: MNHNS and SASEGT. Trimming removed 2 bases from V and 3 bases from J, with 10 bases in between. The length of the CDR3 is 14 residues. CDR3: CASSESLGDTEAFF. The CDR3 bases are TGTGCCAGCAGTGAAAGTCTGGGAGACACTGAAGCTTTCTTT.

The chain recombines TRBV2 with TRBJ2-1, with D unclear. The CDR3 runs 12 residues. With 5 bases removed from V and 3 bases from J, the gap between germline ends came to 5 bases. From germline, CDR1 is SNHLY and CDR2 FYNNEI. The CDR3 is CASSQNYNEQFF. For the CDR3, the DNA is TGTGCCAGCAGTCAGAACTACAATGAGCAGTTCTTC.

The chain joins TRBV11-3 to TRBJ1-1, with 7 bases matching TRBD1. The CDR3 is 14 residues long. The germline V gene encodes CDR1 SGHNT and CDR2 YENEEA. The V gene end was trimmed by 2 bases and the J gene end by 11 bases; junction bases not matched to a gene: 11. The DNA for the CDR3 is TGTGCCAGCAGCTTAAGTAGGCAGGGGGTCGTGGCTTTCTTT. Protein sequence: CASSLSRQGVVAFF.

The chain recombines TRBV6-6 with TRBJ2-3; D perhaps matches TRBD2 (5 bases). Trimming pared 6 bases from V and 6 bases from J, leaving 10 bases between. This CDR3 has 12 amino acids. From germline, CDR1 is MNHNY and CDR2 SVGAGI (reference sequence). CDR3: CASSLSGDTQYF. The CDR3, as DNA: TGTGCCAGCAGCCTCTCGGGGGATACGCAGTATTTT.

The chain couples TRBV2 to TRBJ1-6; 9 bases fit TRBD1. There are 13 residues in the CDR3. Germline V gene lookup returns CDR1 SNHLY and CDR2 FYNNEI. J gave up 10 bases and V 6 bases, and 4 bases lay outside the gene matches. In nucleotides, the CDR3 is TGTGCCAGCAGGGGACAGGGATTGTCACCCCTCCACTTT. It translates to CASRGQGLSPLHF.

The chain carries TRBV4-2 and TRBJ1-3; D gene uncertain. Germline CDR1 reads LGHNA; CDR2 reads YNFKEQ. The CDR3 is 13 amino acids. V lost 5 bases and J 4 bases, leaving 9 bases between the germline ends. The CDR3 DNA reads TGTGCCAGCAGCACTACATCGGGAAACACCATATATTTT. This gives the protein CASSTTSGNTIYF.

V usage is TRBV6-1 and J usage is TRBJ1-5; 9 bases map to TRBD1. J was trimmed by 2 bases and V by 7 bases; bases with no gene match: 6. The germline V gene has CDR1 MNHNS and CDR2 SASEGT. The CDR3 runs 15 residues. The CDR3 bases are TGTGCCAGCAATGGACAGGGGTCGGGCAATCAGCCCCAGCATTTT. Residues: CASNGQGSGNQPQHF.

This chain uses TRBV1 with TRBJ2-5; TRBD2 is the table's D call, not checked against the DNA. TRBV1 is termed a pseudogene. The CDR3 has 18 amino acids. The CDR3 DNA is TGCACCAGCAGCCTGGCGGGAGACGCGGGGGAGTACCAAGAGACCCAGTACTTC. Translated: CTSSLAGDAGEYQETQYF.

V and J are TRBV15 and TRBJ2-3; 7 nucleotides agree with TRBD2. The CDR3 totals 16 residues. V shed 1 base, J shed 5 bases, and the junction held 9 bases outside the gene matches. Germline-derived CDR1 and CDR2 are LNHNV and YYDKDF (reference sequence). CDR3 nucleotides: TGTGCCACCAGCAGAGGGGCCGCGGGAGAGAAAGATACGCAGTATTTT. As protein: CATSRGAAGEKDTQYF.

The gene calls are TRBV2 and TRBJ1-5; D uncertain. This CDR3 has 14 amino acids. The germline V and J ends were trimmed by 4 bases and 2 bases, with 9 bases remaining between them. Germline loops: CDR1 SNHLY, CDR2 FYNNEI. The CDR3 sequence is CASSVGIGNQPQHF. DNA for the CDR3: TGTGCCAGCAGTGTGGGAATCGGCAATCAGCCCCAGCATTTT.

The chain uses TRBV27 and TRBJ2-1; TRBD1 is a possible D gene (5 bases). Germline V gene lookup returns CDR1 MNHEY and CDR2 SMNVEV (reference sequence). The CDR3 length is 14 residues. Trimming pared 6 bases from V and 2 bases from J, leaving 11 bases between. DNA of the CDR3: TGTGCCAGCAGCACCTTAGGGGCCTACAATGAGCAGTTCTTC. This encodes CASSTLGAYNEQFF.

J is TRBJ2-1 and V is TRBV28, with D possibly being TRBD1 (6 bases). Trimming took off 7 bases at V and 0 bases at J, with 10 bases between the two ends. Germline-derived CDR1 and CDR2 are MDHEN and SYDVKM. This CDR3 is built from 14 residues. CDR3 in amino acids: CASKWDISYNEQFF. The CDR3 coding sequence is TGTGCCAGCAAATGGGACATCTCCTACAATGAGCAGTTCTTC. Together with reference TRBV28 and TRBJ2-1, the CDR3 gives the full variable domain: DVKVTQSSRYLVKRTGEKVFLECVQDMDHENMFWYRQDPGLGLRLIYFSYDVKMKEKGDIPEGYSVSREKKERFSLILESASTNQTSMYLCASKWDISYNEQFFGPGTRLTVL.

The chain has TRBV6-6 and TRBJ2-7; D possibly corresponds to TRBD1 (6 bases). Germline lookup yields CDR1 MNHNY and CDR2 SVGAGI (reference sequence). The CDR3 totals 14 residues. Between the trimmed V and J ends, which lost 2 bases and 3 bases, there was a span of 11 bases. The CDR3 DNA follows: TGTGCCAGCAGTTACACTCAGGGGAACTACGAGCAGTACTTC. Translation: CASSYTQGNYEQYF.

Notes on this clone: One end of the junction varies from germline; a read error may be responsible. Other DNA sequences of this sample code for an identical CDR3. The chain combines TRBV29-1 with TRBJ2-1, with TRBD2 matching over 10 bases. Per germline, CDR1 SQVTM and CDR2 ANQGSEA. The CDR3 is made up of 17 amino acids. CDR3 in DNA: TGTAGCGTTCACAGTCTAGCGGGAGTAGTTTCCTACAATGAGCAGTTCTTC. Translation: CSVHSLAGVVSYNEQFF.

CDR3 DNA sequence: TGCAGTGCCCGTCAGGATTACGAGCAGTACTTC. This sequence encodes CSARQDYEQYF. This rearrangement joins TRBV20-1 to TRBJ2-7, with D unresolved. Per the germline V gene, CDR1 is DFQATT and CDR2 is SNEGSKA (reference sequence). The CDR3 loop spans 11 amino acids. Trimming took off 6 bases at V and 4 bases at J, with 10 bases between the two ends.

The J gene is TRBJ1-3, the V gene TRBV6-5; D gene ambiguous. Germline assignment: CDR1 MNHEY and CDR2 SVGAGI. Trimming shortened V by 3 bases and J by 3 bases, and 0 bases separated the two germline ends. This CDR3 comprises 11 residues. The CDR3 reads CASSYGNTIYF. The CDR3 coding sequence is TGTGCCAGCAGTTATGGAAACACCATATATTTT.

The chain combines TRBV6-1 with TRBJ2-7; TRBD1 aligns across 10 bases. Germline V gene data show CDR1 as MNHNS and CDR2 as SASEGT. Trimming took 5 bases from V and 4 from J; bases not matched to a gene: 8. The CDR3 runs 15 residues. For the CDR3, the DNA is TGTGCCAGCAGTCCATATCGGACAGGGGGTTACGAGCAGTACTTC. Translated: CASSPYRTGGYEQYF.